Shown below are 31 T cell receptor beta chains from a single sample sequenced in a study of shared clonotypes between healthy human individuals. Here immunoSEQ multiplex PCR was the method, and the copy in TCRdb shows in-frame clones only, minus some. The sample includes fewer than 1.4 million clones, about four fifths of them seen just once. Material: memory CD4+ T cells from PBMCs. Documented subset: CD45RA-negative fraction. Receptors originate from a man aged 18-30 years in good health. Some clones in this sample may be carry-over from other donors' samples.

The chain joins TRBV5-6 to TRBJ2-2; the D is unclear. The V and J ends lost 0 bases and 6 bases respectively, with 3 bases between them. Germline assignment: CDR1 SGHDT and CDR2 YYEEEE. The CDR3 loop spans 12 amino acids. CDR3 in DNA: TGTGCCAGCAGCTTGGTGGCCGGGGAGCTGTTTTTT. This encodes CASSLVAGELFF.

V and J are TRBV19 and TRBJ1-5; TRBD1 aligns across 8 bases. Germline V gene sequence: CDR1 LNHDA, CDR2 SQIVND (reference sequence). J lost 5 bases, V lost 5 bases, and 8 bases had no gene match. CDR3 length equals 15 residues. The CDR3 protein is CASSAPRTGYQPQHF. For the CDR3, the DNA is TGTGCCAGTAGTGCCCCCCGGACAGGGTATCAGCCCCAGCATTTT.

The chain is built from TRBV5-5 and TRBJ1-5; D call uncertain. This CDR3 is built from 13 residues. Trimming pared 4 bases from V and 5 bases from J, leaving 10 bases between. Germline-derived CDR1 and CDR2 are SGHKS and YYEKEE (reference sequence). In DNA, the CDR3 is TGTGCCAGCAGCCCAAGCGGTGATCAGCCCCAGCATTTT. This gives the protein CASSPSGDQPQHF.

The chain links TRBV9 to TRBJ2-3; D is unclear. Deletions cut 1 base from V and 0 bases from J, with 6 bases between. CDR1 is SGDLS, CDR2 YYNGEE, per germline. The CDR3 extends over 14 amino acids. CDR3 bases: TGTGCCAGCAGCGTAAGGACCAGCACAGATACGCAGTATTTT. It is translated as CASSVRTSTDTQYF.

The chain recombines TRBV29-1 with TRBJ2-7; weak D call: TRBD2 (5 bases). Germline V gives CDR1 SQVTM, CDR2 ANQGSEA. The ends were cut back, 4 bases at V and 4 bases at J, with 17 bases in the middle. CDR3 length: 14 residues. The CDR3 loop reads CSVVNEEGGYEQYF. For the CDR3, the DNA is TGCAGCGTTGTTAACGAAGAGGGTGGGTACGAGCAGTACTTC.

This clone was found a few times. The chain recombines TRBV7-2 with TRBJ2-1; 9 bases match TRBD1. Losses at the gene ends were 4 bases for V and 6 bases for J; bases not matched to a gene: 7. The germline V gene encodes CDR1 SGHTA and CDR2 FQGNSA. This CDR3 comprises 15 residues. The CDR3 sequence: CASSSGTGKTNEQFF. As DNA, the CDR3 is TGTGCCAGCAGCTCAGGGACAGGGAAAACCAATGAGCAGTTCTTC. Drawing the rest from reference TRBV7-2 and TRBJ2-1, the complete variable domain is GAGVSQSPSNKVTEKGKDVELRCDPISGHTALYWYRQSLGQGLEFLIYFQGNSAPDKSGLPSDRFSAERTGGSVSTLTIQRTQQEDSAVYLCASSSGTGKTNEQFFGPGTRLTVL.

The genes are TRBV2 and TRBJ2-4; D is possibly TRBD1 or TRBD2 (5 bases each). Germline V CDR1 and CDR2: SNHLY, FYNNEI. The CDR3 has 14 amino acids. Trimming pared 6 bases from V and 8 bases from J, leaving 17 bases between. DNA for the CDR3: TGTGCCAGCAGAAAAATCATTCTGGGGGACATTCAGTACTTC. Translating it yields CASRKIILGDIQYF.

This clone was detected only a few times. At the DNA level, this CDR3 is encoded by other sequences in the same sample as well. CDR3 nucleotides: TGTGCCAGCTCACCCGGTGGTGATGAGCAGTTCTTC. As protein: CASSPGGDEQFF. The V and J genes are TRBV18 and TRBJ2-1; no clear D. The V gene's germline CDR1 is KGHSH and CDR2 LQKENI. The CDR3 covers 12 residues. Trimming removed 3 bases from V and 8 bases from J, with 8 bases in between.

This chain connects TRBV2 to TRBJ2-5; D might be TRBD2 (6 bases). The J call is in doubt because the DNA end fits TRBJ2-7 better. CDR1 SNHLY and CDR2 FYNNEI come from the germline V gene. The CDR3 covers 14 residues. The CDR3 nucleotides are TGTGCCAGCAGTGAAAGGGCGGGATCCTACGAGCAGTACTTC. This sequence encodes CASSERAGSYEQYF.

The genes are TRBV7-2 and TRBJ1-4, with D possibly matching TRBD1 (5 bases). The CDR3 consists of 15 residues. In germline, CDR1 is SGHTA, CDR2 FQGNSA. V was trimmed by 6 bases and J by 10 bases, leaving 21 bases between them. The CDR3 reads CASSLVGTRGGKLFF. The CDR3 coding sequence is TGTGCCAGCAGTCTCGTTGGGACCCGAGGAGGAAAACTGTTTTTT.

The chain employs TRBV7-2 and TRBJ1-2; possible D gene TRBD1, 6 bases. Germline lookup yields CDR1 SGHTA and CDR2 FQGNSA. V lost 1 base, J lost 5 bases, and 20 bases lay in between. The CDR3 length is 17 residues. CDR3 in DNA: TGTGCCAGCAGCTTAGAGGTTCGGGGGCGCAGAGGGTATGGCTACACCTTC. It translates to CASSLEVRGRRGYGYTF.

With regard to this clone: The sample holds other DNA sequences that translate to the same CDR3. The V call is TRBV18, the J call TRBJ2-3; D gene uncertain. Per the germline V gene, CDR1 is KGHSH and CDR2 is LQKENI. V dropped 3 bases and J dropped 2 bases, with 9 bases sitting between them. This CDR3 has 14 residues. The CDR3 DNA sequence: TGTGCCAGCTCACCGGTCGATTCCACAGATACGCAGTATTTT. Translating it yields CASSPVDSTDTQYF.

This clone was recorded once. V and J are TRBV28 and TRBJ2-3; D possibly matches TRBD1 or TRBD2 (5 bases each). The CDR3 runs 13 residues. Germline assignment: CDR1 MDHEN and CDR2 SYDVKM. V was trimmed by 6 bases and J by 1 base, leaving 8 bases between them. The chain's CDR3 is CASRGVGTDTQYF. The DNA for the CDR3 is TGTGCCAGCAGGGGGGTGGGCACAGATACGCAGTATTTT.

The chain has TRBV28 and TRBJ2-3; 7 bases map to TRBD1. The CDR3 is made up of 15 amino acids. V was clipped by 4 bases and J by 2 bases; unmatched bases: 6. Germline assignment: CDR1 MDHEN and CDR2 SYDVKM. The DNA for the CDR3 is TGTGCCAGCAGTTCAGGACAGGCCGACACAGATACGCAGTATTTT. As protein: CASSSGQADTDTQYF.

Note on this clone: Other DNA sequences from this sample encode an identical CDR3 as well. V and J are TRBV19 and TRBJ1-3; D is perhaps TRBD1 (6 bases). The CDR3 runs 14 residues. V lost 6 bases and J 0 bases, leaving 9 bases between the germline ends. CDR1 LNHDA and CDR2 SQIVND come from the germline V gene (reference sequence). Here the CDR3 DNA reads TGTGCCAGTAGCGGCAGGGGCTCTGGAAACACCATATATTTT. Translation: CASSGRGSGNTIYF.

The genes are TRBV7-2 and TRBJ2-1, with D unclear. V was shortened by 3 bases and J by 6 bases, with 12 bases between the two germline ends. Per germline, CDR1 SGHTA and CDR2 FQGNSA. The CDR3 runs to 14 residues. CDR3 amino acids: CASSFLRMGNEQFF. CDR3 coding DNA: TGTGCCAGCAGCTTCCTCCGGATGGGCAATGAGCAGTTCTTC.

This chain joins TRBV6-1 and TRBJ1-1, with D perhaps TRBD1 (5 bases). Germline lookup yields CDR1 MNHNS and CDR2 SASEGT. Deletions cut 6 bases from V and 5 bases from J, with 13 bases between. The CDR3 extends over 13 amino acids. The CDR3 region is CASRATQDTEAFF. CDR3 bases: TGTGCCAGCAGGGCAACACAGGATACTGAAGCTTTCTTT.

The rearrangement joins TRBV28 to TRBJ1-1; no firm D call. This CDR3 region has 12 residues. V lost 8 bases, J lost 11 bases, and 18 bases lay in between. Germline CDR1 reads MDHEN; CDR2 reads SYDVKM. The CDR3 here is CASSSFYLRAFF. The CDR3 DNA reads TGTGCCAGCTCCTCGTTTTATTTACGGGCTTTCTTT.

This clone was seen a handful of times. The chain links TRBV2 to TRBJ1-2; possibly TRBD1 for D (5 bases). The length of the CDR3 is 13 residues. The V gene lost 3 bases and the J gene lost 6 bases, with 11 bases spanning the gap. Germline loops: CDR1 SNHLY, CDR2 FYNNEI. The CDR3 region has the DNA TGTGCCAGCAGTGAGGGGGGAACCAATGGCTACACCTTC. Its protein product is CASSEGGTNGYTF.

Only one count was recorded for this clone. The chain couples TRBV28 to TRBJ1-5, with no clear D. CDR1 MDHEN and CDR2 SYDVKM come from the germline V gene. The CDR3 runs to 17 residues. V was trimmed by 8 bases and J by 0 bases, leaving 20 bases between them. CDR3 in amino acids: CASPPTGAGNSNQPQHF. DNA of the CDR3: TGTGCCAGCCCCCCGACCGGAGCAGGAAATAGCAATCAGCCCCAGCATTTT.

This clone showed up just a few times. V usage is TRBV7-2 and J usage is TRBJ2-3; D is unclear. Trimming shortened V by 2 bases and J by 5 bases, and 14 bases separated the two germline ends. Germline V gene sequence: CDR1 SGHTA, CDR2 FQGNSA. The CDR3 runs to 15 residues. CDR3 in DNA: TGTGCCAGCAGCTTATTTCCGTATCCCGGAGATACGCAGTATTTT. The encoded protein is CASSLFPYPGDTQYF.

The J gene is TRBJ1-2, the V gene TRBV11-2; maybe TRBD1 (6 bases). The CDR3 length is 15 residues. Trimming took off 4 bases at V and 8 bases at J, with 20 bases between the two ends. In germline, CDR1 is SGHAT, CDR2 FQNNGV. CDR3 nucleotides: TGTGCCAGCAGCTCCCGACAGGACCCTTTTGCGGGCTACACCTTC. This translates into CASSSRQDPFAGYTF.

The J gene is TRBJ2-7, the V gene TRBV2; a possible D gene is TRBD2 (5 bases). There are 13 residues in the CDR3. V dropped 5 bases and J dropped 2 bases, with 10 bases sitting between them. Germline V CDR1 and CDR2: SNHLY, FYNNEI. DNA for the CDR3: TGTGCCAGCAGTCGCGACTACACCTACGAGCAGTACTTC. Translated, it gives CASSRDYTYEQYF. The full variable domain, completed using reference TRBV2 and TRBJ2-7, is EPEVTQTPSHQVTQMGQEVILRCVPISNHLYFYWYRQILGQKVEFLVSFYNNEISEKSEIFDDQFSVERPDGSNFTLKIRSTKLEDSAMYFCASSRDYTYEQYFGPGTRLTVT.

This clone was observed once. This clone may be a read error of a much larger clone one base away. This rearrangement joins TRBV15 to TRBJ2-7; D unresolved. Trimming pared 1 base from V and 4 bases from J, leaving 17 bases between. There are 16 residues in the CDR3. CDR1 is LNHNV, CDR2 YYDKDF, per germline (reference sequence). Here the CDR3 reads CATSRGGTLGVYEQYF. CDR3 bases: TGTGCCACCAGCAGAGGAGGTACCTTAGGAGTATACGAGCAGTACTTC.

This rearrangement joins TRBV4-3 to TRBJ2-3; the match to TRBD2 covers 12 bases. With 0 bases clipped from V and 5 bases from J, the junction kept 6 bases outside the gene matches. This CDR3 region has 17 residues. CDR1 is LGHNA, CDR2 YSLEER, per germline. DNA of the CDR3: TGCGCCAGCAGCCAAGATGCGGCTAGCGGGAGGGGAGATACGCAGTATTTT. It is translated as CASSQDAASGRGDTQYF.

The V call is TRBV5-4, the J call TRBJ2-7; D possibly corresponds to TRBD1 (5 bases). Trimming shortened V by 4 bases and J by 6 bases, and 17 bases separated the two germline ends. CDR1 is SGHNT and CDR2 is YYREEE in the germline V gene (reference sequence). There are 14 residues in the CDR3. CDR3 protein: CASSPGLGALEQYF. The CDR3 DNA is TGTGCCAGCAGCCCCGGGCTAGGGGCCCTCGAGCAGTACTTC.

CDR3 in amino acids: CASSPRTGSGYEQYF. CDR3 in DNA: TGTGCCAGCAGCCCCCGGACAGGGTCGGGGTACGAGCAGTACTTC. The rearrangement uses TRBV7-8 and TRBJ2-7; TRBD1 agrees at 8 bases. V lost 5 bases, J lost 4 bases, and 10 bases stayed unmatched. CDR1 and CDR2 from the germline V gene are SGHVS and FQNEAQ. The CDR3 is made up of 15 amino acids.

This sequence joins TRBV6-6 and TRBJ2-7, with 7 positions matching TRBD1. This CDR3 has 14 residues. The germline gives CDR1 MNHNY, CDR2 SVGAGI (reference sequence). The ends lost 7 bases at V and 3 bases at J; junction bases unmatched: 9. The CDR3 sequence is CASNQRGGLYEQYF. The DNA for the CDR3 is TGTGCCAGCAACCAGAGAGGGGGCCTCTACGAGCAGTACTTC.

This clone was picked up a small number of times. The chain's CDR3 is CAWSAPGQTGYTF. The CDR3 DNA is TGTGCCTGGAGTGCCCCAGGACAGACCGGCTACACCTTC. The chain recombines TRBV30 with TRBJ1-2; perhaps TRBD1 as D (6 bases). Germline assignment: CDR1 GTSNPN and CDR2 SVGIG (reference sequence). Trimming removed 1 base at V and 8 bases at J, with 14 bases between. This CDR3 has 13 residues.

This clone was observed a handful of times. This CDR3 is CASYSRLVLYGYTF. CDR3 nucleotide sequence: TGTGCCAGCTATTCCAGGCTAGTACTATATGGCTACACCTTC. The gene calls are TRBV6-1 and TRBJ1-2; D unresolved. Germline assignment: CDR1 MNHNS and CDR2 SASEGT. V dropped 8 bases and J dropped 5 bases, with 18 bases sitting between them. CDR3 length equals 14 residues.

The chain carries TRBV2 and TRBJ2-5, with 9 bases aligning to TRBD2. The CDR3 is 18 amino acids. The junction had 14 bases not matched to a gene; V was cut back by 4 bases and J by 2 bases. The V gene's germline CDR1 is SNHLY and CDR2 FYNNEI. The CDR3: CASSGGMGLAGFQETQYF. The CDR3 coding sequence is TGTGCCAGCAGTGGGGGGATGGGACTAGCCGGATTTCAAGAGACCCAGTACTTC.